This entry is about one TCR beta chain. This clone's antigen is unknown. The record has no base qualities; no much larger clone is one base away. Participants in the prospective study were enrolled through a virtual design, were aged about 18 to 100 years, and lived in approximately 25 United States geographic areas. Cohort assignment in the prospective study relied on participant-reported clinical history from a screening survey and a study questionnaire. Recovered participants in ImmuneRACE Cohort 3 were defined as having two consecutive negative NP/OP PCR tests, clearance from a healthcare professional, or resolution of symptoms. Each participant in the prospective study had whole blood, serum and a nasopharyngeal or oropharyngeal swab collected by mobile phlebotomists. Prospective study participants could optionally give additional blood draws and questionnaires over an approximately 2-month period. Before DNA extraction, blood samples from the prospective study were shipped at room temperature or frozen.

The immunoSEQ Assay, a bias-controlled multiplex PCR, was used to amplify TCRbeta CDR3 regions from genomic DNA. Per the authors' processing: The number of nucleated cells in each sample was estimated by amplification of reference gene primers within the assay. To quantify the absolute abundance of each unique TCRbeta CDR3 rearrangement, sequence reads were collapsed and filtered. Productive Simpson clonality was computed per sample as the square root of Simpson's diversity index over productive rearrangements. Here the immuneACCESS table is served through TCRdb, limited to in-frame sequences with V and J called. Missing clones are a known gap in these copies; in checked studies unresolved V genes cover under half, and the rest lacks a known reason. V and J calls plus clone size are reproduced from that table; the DNA served to infer D and trimming. For this sample there are 150,000 to 200,000 clones; 75% to 85% appear just once. The ten top clones hold around 6.1% of the sample.

Taken from the germline V gene (reference sequence), the CDR1 and CDR2 loops are LNHDA and SQIVND. Including cysteine and phenylalanine, the CDR3 has 16 amino acids. Only CDR3 DNA remains: 48 bases, in frame from the first base. V loses 5 bases, J loses 5 bases, and the germline ends lie 19 bases apart. This entry is derived from a study of blood T cell repertoires in COVID-19 (dated by TCRdb to 2019 to 2021). Looking at the study overall: Samples from collaborators originated in the United States, Italy and Spain and spanned both the acute and convalescent phases of COVID-19. The prospective study material was composed of cDNA or gDNA derived from T cells, B-cell-depleted T cells, or PBMCs. Subjects who had been exposed to COVID-19, were actively infected with it, or had recovered from it provided the deeply sampled blood TCRbeta repertoires that made up the dataset. The repertoires were released in a freely available public database intended as a resource for research on the immune response to SARS-CoV-2. Samples came from the ongoing ImmuneRACE study (first 160 participants) plus 1,254 subjects from 6 global collaborators. A de-identified subject ID, COVID-19 status, age in years and sex were almost always included in the sample metadata. Where available, HLA class I and class II types were obtained from metadata supplied by the sample provider rather than from assay-based typing. What the study reported, not specific to this receptor: The quantity of clinical and demographic metadata differed by source and by participant and was supplied without curation.

The V and J segments used are TRBV19 and TRBJ2-1, with a weak D call of TRBD1 (5 bases match). The TCR was taken from a man between 35 and 55 years old who had recovered from COVID-19. The sample comprised PBMCs or T cells enriched from blood (not recorded which). The nucleotide sequence reads TGTGCCAGTAGTTCCTTTATTCAAGGCAGGGACAATGAGCAGTTCTTC. The translation is CASSSFIQGRDNEQFF.